These T cell receptor beta chains were read from a single sample in a study of blood T cell repertoires in COVID-19. Repertoires were generated with immunoSEQ multiplex PCR, while TCRdb's copy carries only in-frame clones and drops some. The sample contains under 250,000 clones, approximately 90% of which appear only once. The sample comprised peripheral blood. These receptors came from a man aged 30 to 45 with COVID-19, enrolled during active disease. The CDR3 runs from the conserved cysteine through the conserved F or W. D genes are given only for firm matches. A clone size is listed for some rows: how often the clone was seen (once, few, many), or a class if it is expanded.

j_call,clone_size,v_call,d_call,cdr3_aa,cdr3_nt
TRBJ2-2,-,TRBV5-1,-,CASSFSGGELFF,TGCGCCAGCAGCTTTTCGGGCGGGGAGCTGTTTTTT
TRBJ1-2,many,TRBV14,TRBD1,CASTFSGQGSHGYTF,TGTGCCAGTACTTTTTCCGGACAGGGGTCGCATGGCTACACCTTC
TRBJ2-7,-,TRBV5-1,-,CASSGGDPTYEQYF,TGCGCCAGCAGCGGAGGGGACCCGACCTACGAGCAGTACTTC
TRBJ1-4,-,TRBV2,-,CASSWTSSPNEKLFF,TGTGCCAGCAGTTGGACATCGTCCCCTAATGAAAAACTGTTTTTT
TRBJ2-7,-,TRBV2,TRBD1,CASSVTGGYEQYF,TGTGCCAGCAGCGTTACAGGGGGCTACGAGCAGTACTTC
TRBJ2-5,once,TRBV5-1,TRBD2,CASSPGRTSGSQETQYF,TGCGCCAGCAGCCCCGGAAGGACTAGCGGATCACAAGAGACCCAGTACTTC
TRBJ2-1,-,TRBV10-3,-,CAISEGGHYNEQFF,TGTGCCATCAGTGAGGGGGGACACTACAATGAGCAGTTCTTC
TRBJ2-1,-,TRBV2,TRBD1,CASKRDRDYNEQFF,TGTGCCAGCAAGCGGGACAGGGACTACAATGAGCAGTTCTTC
TRBJ1-2,-,TRBV28,TRBD1,CASSPDRGNYGYTF,TGTGCCAGCAGCCCGGACAGGGGTAACTATGGCTACACCTTC
TRBJ2-1,-,TRBV12-3/TRBV12-4,-,CATRSGGNNEQFF,TGTGCCACGCGATCTGGGGGGAACAATGAGCAGTTCTTC
TRBJ1-1,-,TRBV19,TRBD1,CASSNRYRGAVRVTEAFF,TGTGCCAGTAGTAATCGTTACAGGGGGGCCGTGAGAGTCACTGAAGCTTTCTTT
TRBJ1-1,-,TRBV4-1,-,CASSPMPTAMNTEAFF,TGCGCCAGCAGCCCCATGCCCACAGCCATGAACACTGAAGCTTTCTTT
TRBJ1-5,-,TRBV6-2/TRBV6-3,-,CASSYPGWNQPQHF,TGTGCCAGCAGTTACCCGGGTTGGAATCAGCCCCAGCATTTT
TRBJ2-7,-,TRBV7-2,-,CASSQNPGTSYEQYF,TGTGCCAGCAGCCAGAATCCCGGGACTTCATACGAGCAGTACTTC
TRBJ2-1,-,TRBV28,TRBD2,CASSLTSGVYNEQFF,TGTGCCAGCAGTCTGACTAGCGGGGTATACAATGAGCAGTTCTTC
TRBJ2-1,-,TRBV27,TRBD2,CASSLISGGAWVNEQFF,TGTGCCAGCAGTTTAATTAGCGGGGGGGCCTGGGTCAATGAGCAGTTCTTC
TRBJ1-5,few,TRBV11-2,-,CASSLDIGTQHF,TGTGCCAGCAGCTTAGATATCGGGACCCAGCATTTT
TRBJ2-7,-,TRBV30,-,CAWSNTFYEQYF,TGTGCCTGGAGTAACACCTTCTACGAGCAGTACTTC
TRBJ2-6,-,TRBV5-6,TRBD1,CASSSLTDRSDSGANVLTF,TGTGCCAGCAGCTCCCTTACGGACAGGTCTGACTCTGGGGCCAACGTCCTGACTTTC
TRBJ2-1,few,TRBV29-1,TRBD1,CSVDAGTGYNEQFF,TGCAGCGTTGACGCCGGGACAGGCTACAATGAGCAGTTCTTC
TRBJ1-5,-,TRBV7-9,TRBD1,CASSLEGTGYPQHF,TGTGCCAGCAGCTTAGAAGGGACAGGTTATCCCCAGCATTTT
TRBJ1-1,-,TRBV7-3,TRBD1,CASSLTGGGGTEAFF,TGTGCCAGCAGCTTAACAGGGGGCGGAGGGACTGAAGCTTTCTTT
TRBJ2-7,once,TRBV7-2,-,CASSSTGYYEQYF,TGTGCCAGCAGCTCAACAGGGTACTACGAGCAGTACTTC
TRBJ1-1,-,TRBV3-1/TRBV3-2,-,CASSHSFRESFAFF,TGTGCCAGCAGTCATTCCTTCAGGGAATCGTTTGCTTTCTTT
TRBJ2-7,-,TRBV19,-,CASSTQALSYYEQYF,TGTGCCAGTAGTACCCAAGCGTTATCCTACTACGAGCAGTACTTC
TRBJ1-5,-,TRBV27,-,CASSLSVGQPQHF,TGTGCCAGCAGTTTAAGCGTAGGTCAGCCCCAGCATTTT
TRBJ2-3,once,TRBV4-1,TRBD2,CASSPGTSEDTQYF,TGCGCCAGCAGCCCTGGGACTAGCGAGGATACGCAGTATTTT
TRBJ1-2,-,TRBV28,TRBD1,CASSFNSIGTGDGYTF,TGTGCCAGCAGTTTCAACTCGATTGGGACAGGGGATGGCTACACCTTC
TRBJ1-1,-,TRBV5-1,TRBD1,CASSSSTGGNTEAFF,TGCGCCAGCAGCTCCTCGACAGGGGGGAACACTGAAGCTTTCTTT
TRBJ2-2,-,TRBV11-2,-,CASSFTSSATGELFF,TGTGCCAGCAGCTTTACTAGTTCGGCCACCGGGGAGCTGTTTTTT
TRBJ2-1,-,TRBV7-2,-,CASSLNPALTYNEQFF,TGTGCCAGCAGCTTAAATCCAGCGCTGACCTACAATGAGCAGTTCTTC
TRBJ2-7,once,TRBV30,-,CAWSVIQGSSYEQYF,TGTGCCTGGAGTGTAATCCAGGGATCATCCTACGAGCAGTACTTC
TRBJ2-7,-,TRBV20-1,-,CSARGAFEQYF,TGCAGTGCTAGAGGGGCTTTCGAGCAGTACTTC
TRBJ2-7,few,TRBV7-9,-,CASSPLSYEQYF,TGTGCCAGCAGCCCACTCTCCTACGAGCAGTACTTC
TRBJ2-5,once,TRBV27,TRBD1,CASSRLRTGIQETQYF,TGTGCCAGCAGCCGATTGAGGACAGGAATCCAAGAGACCCAGTACTTC
TRBJ1-5,-,TRBV19,TRBD1,CASSKGDRGSNQPQHF,TGTGCCAGTAGTAAAGGGGACAGGGGGAGCAATCAGCCCCAGCATTTT
TRBJ1-6,once,TRBV3-1/TRBV3-2,-,CASSQGTARSSYNSPLHF,TGTGCCAGCAGCCAAGGCACCGCTAGGAGCTCCTATAATTCACCCCTCCACTTT
TRBJ1-2,-,TRBV9,-,CASSAHATGSYGYTF,TGTGCCAGCAGCGCACATGCCACGGGAAGCTATGGCTACACCTTC
TRBJ2-3,-,TRBV5-4,-,CASSHSPGDTQYF,TGTGCCAGCAGCCACAGCCCTGGCGATACGCAGTATTTT
TRBJ2-1,once,TRBV4-3,-,CASSQVALWIWLSYNEQFF,TGCGCCAGCAGCCAAGTGGCACTATGGATATGGCTCTCCTACAATGAGCAGTTCTTC
TRBJ2-2,few,TRBV7-6,TRBD2,CASRTLAGGNTGELFF,TGTGCCAGCAGGACCCTAGCGGGGGGGAACACCGGGGAGCTGTTTTTT
TRBJ1-2,few,TRBV4-2,-,CASSQEVRGLGGQGGYTF,TGTGCCAGCAGCCAAGAGGTGCGGGGTCTCGGGGGGCAAGGTGGCTACACCTTC
TRBJ2-5,-,TRBV2,-,CASRLDNVGTQYF,TGTGCCAGCAGACTCGACAATGTTGGGACCCAGTACTTC
TRBJ2-3,-,TRBV4-3,-,CASSQRDTDTQYF,TGCGCCAGCAGCCAGCGCGACACAGATACGCAGTATTTT
TRBJ2-2,-,TRBV7-8,-,CASSLAQGNTGELFF,TGTGCCAGCAGCTTAGCGCAGGGGAACACCGGGGAGCTGTTTTTT
TRBJ2-7,-,TRBV6-5,-,CASTSTGRPYEQYF,TGTGCCAGCACCTCAACAGGGCGCCCCTACGAGCAGTACTTC
TRBJ1-2,-,TRBV28,TRBD1,CASSPPGTGNGYTF,TGTGCCAGCAGTCCTCCCGGGACAGGGAATGGCTACACCTTC
TRBJ1-6,-,TRBV25-1,-,CASSRNMRGGSPLHF,TGTGCCAGCAGTCGCAATATGCGGGGGGGCTCACCCCTCCACTTT
TRBJ1-1,-,TRBV7-2,-,CASSLRHMNTEAFF,TGTGCCAGCAGCTTGCGACACATGAACACTGAAGCTTTCTTT
TRBJ2-7,-,TRBV19,-,CASSIADREVPYEQYF,TGTGCCAGTAGTATAGCCGACAGGGAGGTTCCCTACGAGCAGTACTTC
TRBJ1-5,few,TRBV19,TRBD1,CASTIQGVGGNQPQHF,TGTGCCAGTACCATACAGGGGGTTGGCGGCAATCAGCCCCAGCATTTT
TRBJ1-6,-,TRBV5-1,TRBD1,CASSRDRHNSPLHF,TGCGCCAGCAGCCGGGACAGACATAATTCACCCCTCCACTTT
TRBJ2-7,-,TRBV18,TRBD2,CASSLSGGGSYEQYF,TGTGCCAGCTCCCTGAGCGGGGGGGGCTCCTACGAGCAGTACTTC